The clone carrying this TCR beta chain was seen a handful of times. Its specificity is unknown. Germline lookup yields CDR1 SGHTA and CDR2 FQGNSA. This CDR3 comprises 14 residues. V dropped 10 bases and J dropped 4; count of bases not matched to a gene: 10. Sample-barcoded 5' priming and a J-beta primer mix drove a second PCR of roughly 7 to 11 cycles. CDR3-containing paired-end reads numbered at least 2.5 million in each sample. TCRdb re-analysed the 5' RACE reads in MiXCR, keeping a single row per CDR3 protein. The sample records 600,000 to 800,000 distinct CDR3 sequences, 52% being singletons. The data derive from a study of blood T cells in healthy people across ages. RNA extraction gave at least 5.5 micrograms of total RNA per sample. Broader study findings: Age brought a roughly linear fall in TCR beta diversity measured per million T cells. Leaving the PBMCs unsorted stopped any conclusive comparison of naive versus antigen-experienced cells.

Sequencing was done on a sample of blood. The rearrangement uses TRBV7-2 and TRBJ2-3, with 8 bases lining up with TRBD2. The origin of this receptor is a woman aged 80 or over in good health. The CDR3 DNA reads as TGTGCCATCACTGCGGGAGGCCGAGCAGATACGCAGTATTTT. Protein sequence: CAITAGGRADTQYF.